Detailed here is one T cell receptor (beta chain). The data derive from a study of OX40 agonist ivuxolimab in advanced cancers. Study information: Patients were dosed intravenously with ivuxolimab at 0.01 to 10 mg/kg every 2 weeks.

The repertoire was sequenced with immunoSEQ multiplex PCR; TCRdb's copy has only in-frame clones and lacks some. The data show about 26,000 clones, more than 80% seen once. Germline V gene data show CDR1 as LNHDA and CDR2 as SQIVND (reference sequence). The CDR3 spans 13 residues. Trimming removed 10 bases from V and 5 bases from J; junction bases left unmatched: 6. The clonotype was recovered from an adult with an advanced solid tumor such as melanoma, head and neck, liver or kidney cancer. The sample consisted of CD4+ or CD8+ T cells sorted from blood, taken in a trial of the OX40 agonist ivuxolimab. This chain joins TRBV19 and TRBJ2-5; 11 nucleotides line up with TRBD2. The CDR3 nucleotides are TGTGCCATTAGCGGGAGGGTTTGGGAGACCCAGTACTTC. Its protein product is CAISGRVWETQYF.